One and the same sample provided the 11 T cell receptor beta chains below, sequenced in a study of blood T cell repertoires in COVID-19. Generated by immunoSEQ multiplex PCR, the TCRdb table keeps only in-frame clones and is missing some. This sample carries around 350,000 clones, around nine tenths of them seen once, and the ten largest clones take about 3%. The sequenced sample consisted of peripheral blood. These receptors originate from a human donor in a cohort sampled during active COVID-19.

V and J are TRBV5-5 and TRBJ1-1; D is possibly TRBD1 (5 bases). The CDR3 consists of 13 residues. From germline, CDR1 is SGHKS and CDR2 YYEKEE (reference sequence). The V end was cut by 0 bases, the J end by 11 bases, with 14 bases between. In nucleotides, the CDR3 is TGTGCCAGCAGCTTGGTTTTGGCAGGGAGGGCTTTCTTT. Its protein is CASSLVLAGRAFF. Supplemented by reference TRBV5-5 and TRBJ1-1, the full variable domain reads DAGVTQSPTHLIKTRGQQVTLRCSPISGHKSVSWYQQVLGQGPQFIFQYYEKEERGRGNFPDRFSARQFPNYSSELNVNALLLGDSALYLCASSLVLAGRAFFGQGTRLTVV.

The chain recombines TRBV6-5 with TRBJ1-2; TRBD1 might be the D (5 bases). This CDR3 comprises 13 residues. The germline V gene has CDR1 MNHEY and CDR2 SVGAGI. V was cut by 5 bases and J by 6 bases, with 13 bases left in between. The CDR3 nucleotides read TGTGCCAGCAGTAGCGACAGAGGCCATGGCTACACCTTC. Amino acids: CASSSDRGHGYTF.

The chain employs TRBV28 and TRBJ2-5; TRBD1 matches 8 bases. Germline assignment: CDR1 MDHEN and CDR2 SYDVKM. V trimming: 2 bases; J trimming: 2 bases; junction bases outside the gene matches: 7. The CDR3 is 16 residues long. CDR3 residues: CASSLATGVNQETQYF. DNA for the CDR3: TGTGCCAGCAGTTTAGCGACAGGGGTGAATCAAGAGACCCAGTACTTC. Full variable domain (remainder filled in from reference TRBV28 and TRBJ2-5): DVKVTQSSRYLVKRTGEKVFLECVQDMDHENMFWYRQDPGLGLRLIYFSYDVKMKEKGDIPEGYSVSREKKERFSLILESASTNQTSMYLCASSLATGVNQETQYFGPGTRLLVL.

This clone was seen a few times. The sample holds other DNA sequences that translate to the same CDR3. The rearrangement links TRBV3-1 (or the pseudogene TRBV3-2) to TRBJ2-7, with 7 nucleotides matching TRBD1. Germline CDR1 LGHDT, CDR2 YNNKEL (reference sequence). After removal of 1 base from V and 3 bases from J, the junction contained 3 bases not matched to a gene. The CDR3 has 14 residues. CDR3 coding DNA: TGTGCCAGCAGCCAAGGTTACAGGGGCTACGAGCAGTACTTC. It encodes CASSQGYRGYEQYF.

The gene calls are TRBV4-1 and TRBJ2-7; D is unresolved. Germline V gene lookup returns CDR1 MGHRA and CDR2 YSYEKL. The CDR3 spans 13 residues. Trimming took off 3 bases at V and 2 bases at J, with 8 bases between the two ends. CDR3 in amino acids: CASSHGEPYEQYF. The CDR3 DNA follows: TGCGCCAGCAGCCACGGTGAACCCTACGAGCAGTACTTC.

This sequence joins TRBV7-8 and TRBJ2-1; D not certain. The CDR3 consists of 14 residues. The germline CDR1 and CDR2 sequences are SGHVS and FQNEAQ. Deletions cut 1 base from V and 10 bases from J, with 14 bases between. The CDR3 DNA reads as TGTGCCAGCAGCTTAGGACTCCGGGTATTGGAGCAGTTCTTC. Encoded protein: CASSLGLRVLEQFF.

In this sample, this clone turned up a few times. J is TRBJ2-4 and V is TRBV25-1, with TRBD1 identical over 9 bases. The CDR3 has 12 amino acids. The ends lost 4 bases at V and 9 bases at J; junction bases unmatched: 1. The germline V gene has CDR1 MGHDK and CDR2 SYGVNS. The CDR3 here is CASSAQGAIQYF. The CDR3, as DNA: TGTGCCAGCAGTGCACAGGGGGCCATTCAGTACTTC.

CDR3 nucleotides: TGCGCCAGCAGCTTGACGGGGGACCTCACCGGGGAGCTGTTTTTT. Its protein is CASSLTGDLTGELFF. The chain links TRBV5-1 to TRBJ2-2, with D perhaps matching TRBD2 (6 bases). The V gene lost 1 base and the J gene lost 4 bases, with 11 bases spanning the gap. The CDR3 sequence is 15 residues long. Germline V gene lookup returns CDR1 SGHRS and CDR2 YFSETQ.

The J gene is TRBJ2-1, the V gene TRBV6-1, with a tentative D call TRBD1 (5 bases). The V end lost 1 base, the J end lost 4 bases, and 14 bases lay between the germline ends. Germline assignment: CDR1 MNHNS and CDR2 SASEGT. CDR3 length: 16 amino acids. In nucleotides, the CDR3 is TGTGCCAGCAGTGAAGAGGGGCGAGTGCCTTACAATGAGCAGTTCTTC. Its protein is CASSEEGRVPYNEQFF.

The J gene is TRBJ1-4, the V gene TRBV27; D is perhaps TRBD1 (5 bases). Germline loops: CDR1 MNHEY, CDR2 SMNVEV (reference sequence). The CDR3 spans 13 residues. V lost 5 bases to trimming and J lost 10 bases, with 14 bases between them. The CDR3 coding sequence is TGTGCCAGCAGTCAGGGTGGGAACGGAAAACTGTTTTTT. This codes for CASSQGGNGKLFF.

This chain links TRBV5-4 with TRBJ2-2; possibly TRBD1 for D (5 bases). V lost 0 bases to trimming and J lost 3 bases, with 6 bases between them. Germline CDR1 SGHNT, CDR2 YYREEE (reference sequence). CDR3 length: 14 residues. The CDR3 bases are TGTGCCAGCAGCTTGGGGACATACACCGGGGAGCTGTTTTTT. This encodes CASSLGTYTGELFF. The whole variable domain, filled in from reference TRBV5-4 and TRBJ2-2, reads ETGVTQSPTHLIKTRGQQVTLRCSSQSGHNTVSWYQQALGQGPQFIFQYYREEENGRGNFPPRFSGLQFPNYSSELNVNALELDDSALYLCASSLGTYTGELFFGEGSRLTVL.